This is a list of T cell receptor beta chains from one sample in a study of T cell responses to AZD1222 COVID-19 vaccine. Repertoires were generated with immunoSEQ multiplex PCR, while TCRdb's copy carries only in-frame clones and drops some. Here the sample spans about 93,000 clones, 85% to 90% being singletons. Sequencing was performed on peripheral blood, taken on day 0 of MenACWY control vaccination. Receptors originate from an adult in good health. The CDR3 runs from the conserved cysteine through the conserved F or W. The D gene is left open where the match is weak. Rows give clone size only sometimes, using once, few, many, or a class for an expanded clone.

D gene,clone size,J gene,V gene,CDR3 DNA,CDR3 protein
TRBD1,-,TRBJ1-1,TRBV2,TGTGCCAGCAGATCCGGGACAGGGGTCGCTTTCTTT,CASRSGTGVAFF
-,-,TRBJ1-4,TRBV9,TGTGCCAGCAGCGCCGGACAGCCTCTGAGGGAAAAACTGTTTTTT,CASSAGQPLREKLFF
-,-,TRBJ2-2,TRBV4-1,TGCGCCAGCAGCCAAGAGATCGGGGAGCTGTTTTTT,CASSQEIGELFF
-,-,TRBJ1-2,TRBV5-1,TGCGCCAGCAGCTTGCAGGGGACCATTTTTGGCGGCTACACCTTC,CASSLQGTIFGGYTF
-,-,TRBJ1-2,TRBV29-1,TGCAGCGTCCAGGGGAGCCGGTATGGCTACACCTTC,CSVQGSRYGYTF
-,-,TRBJ1-2,TRBV7-2,TGTGCCAGCAATTCTGGGGGCACTAACTATGGCTACACCTTC,CASNSGGTNYGYTF
-,-,TRBJ2-5,TRBV5-1,TGCGCCAGCAGCCCCACCAGGGAGACCCAGTACTTC,CASSPTRETQYF
-,-,TRBJ1-2,TRBV10-3,TGTGCCATCATTTCCCGGTCAAACTATGGCTACACCTTC,CAIISRSNYGYTF
-,-,TRBJ1-3,TRBV12-5,TGTGCTAGTGGGACACTCTCTGGAAACACCATATATTTT,CASGTLSGNTIYF
TRBD2,once,TRBJ2-3,TRBV29-1,TGCAGCGTCCTGACTAGCGGGGGGGGTACAGATACGCAGTATTTT,CSVLTSGGGTDTQYF
-,-,TRBJ1-2,TRBV14,TGTGCCAGCAGCCAACCCCCCGGGCCGTACACCTTC,CASSQPPGPYTF
-,once,TRBJ1-6,TRBV10-3,TGTGCCATCAGTGGAGACCCCAATTCACCCCTCCACTTT,CAISGDPNSPLHF
-,-,TRBJ2-7,TRBV2,TGTGCCAGCAGACCAGCCGGGGGCGAGCAGTACTTC,CASRPAGGEQYF
-,-,TRBJ1-4,TRBV2,TGTGCCAGCACCCCCGAGGAAAAACTGTTTTTT,CASTPEEKLFF
-,-,TRBJ2-3,TRBV7-2,TGTGCCAGCAGCTTAGTGAGCCGAAATACGCAGTATTTT,CASSLVSRNTQYF
-,-,TRBJ2-7,TRBV11-2,TGTGCCAGCAGCTTAGAGCGGACTGGGCTTTACGAGCAGTACTTC,CASSLERTGLYEQYF
-,once,TRBJ2-2,TRBV24-1,TGTGCCACCAGTGACCCCCAGAGGGAAGGGATGGACACCGGGGAGCTGTTTTTT,CATSDPQREGMDTGELFF
-,-,TRBJ2-7,TRBV27,TGTGCCAGCAGTCCGACCATTCGTGGGTACGAGCAGTACTTC,CASSPTIRGYEQYF
-,-,TRBJ1-6,TRBV19,TGTGCCAGTATGGCCCCCCGGACGCCGTATTCACCCCTCCACTTT,CASMAPRTPYSPLHF
-,-,TRBJ2-3,TRBV6-2/TRBV6-3,TGTGCCAGCAGTTACGGAGGGAGATACACAGATACGCAGTATTTT,CASSYGGRYTDTQYF
-,-,TRBJ1-2,TRBV30,TGTGCCTGGAGCCGGACAGACAACTATGGCTACACCTTC,CAWSRTDNYGYTF
-,-,TRBJ1-5,TRBV9,TGTGCCAGCAGGTTGAGGACGATTTTTTATAATCAGCCCCAGCATTTT,CASRLRTIFYNQPQHF